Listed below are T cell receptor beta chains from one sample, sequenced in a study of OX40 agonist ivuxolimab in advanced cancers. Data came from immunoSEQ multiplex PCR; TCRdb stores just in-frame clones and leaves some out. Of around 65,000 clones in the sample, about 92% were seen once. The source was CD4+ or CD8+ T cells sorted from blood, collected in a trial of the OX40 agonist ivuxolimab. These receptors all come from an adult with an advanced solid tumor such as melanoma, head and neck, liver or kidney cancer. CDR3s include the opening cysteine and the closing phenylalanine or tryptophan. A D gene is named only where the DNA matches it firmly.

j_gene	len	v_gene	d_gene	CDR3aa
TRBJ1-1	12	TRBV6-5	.	CASTGRNTEAFF
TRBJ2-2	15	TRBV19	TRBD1	CASSIGTGNTGELFF
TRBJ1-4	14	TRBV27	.	CASSLLGSGEKLFF
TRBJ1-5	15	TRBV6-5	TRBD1	CASSHDRAGNQPQHF
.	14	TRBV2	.	CASSEVAGTYEQYF
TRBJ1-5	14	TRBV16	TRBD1	CASSQGQGVQPQHF
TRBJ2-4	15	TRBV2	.	CASSEGGFTKNIQYF
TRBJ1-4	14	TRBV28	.	CASSFLAANEKLFF
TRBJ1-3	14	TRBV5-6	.	CASSTDSYGNTIYF
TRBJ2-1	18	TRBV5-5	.	CASSLGALGISSYNEQFF
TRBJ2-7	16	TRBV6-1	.	CASSDYATDIRDEQYF
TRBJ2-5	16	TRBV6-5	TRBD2	CASSYSFLAGGVTQYF
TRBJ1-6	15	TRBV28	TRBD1	CASSQTTGDNSPLHF
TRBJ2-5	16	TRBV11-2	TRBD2	CASSLRLAGESETQYF
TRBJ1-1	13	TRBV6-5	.	CASSYSEGTEAFF